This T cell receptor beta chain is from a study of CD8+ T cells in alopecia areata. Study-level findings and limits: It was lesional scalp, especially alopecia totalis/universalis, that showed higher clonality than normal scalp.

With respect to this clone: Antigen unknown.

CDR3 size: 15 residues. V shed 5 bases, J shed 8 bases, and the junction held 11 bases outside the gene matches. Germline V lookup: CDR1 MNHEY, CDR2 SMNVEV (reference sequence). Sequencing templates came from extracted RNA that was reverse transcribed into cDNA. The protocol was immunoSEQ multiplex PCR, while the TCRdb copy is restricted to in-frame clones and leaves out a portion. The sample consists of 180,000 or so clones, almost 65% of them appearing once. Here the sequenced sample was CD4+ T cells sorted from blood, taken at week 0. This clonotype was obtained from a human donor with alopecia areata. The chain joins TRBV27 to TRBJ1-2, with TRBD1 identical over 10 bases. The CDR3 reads CASSGLGQGPMGYTF. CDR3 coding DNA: TGTGCCAGCAGTGGGTTGGGACAGGGGCCCATGGGCTACACCTTC.